This T cell receptor beta chain was documented in a study of cytomegalovirus exposure and HLA in healthy donors. Germline trimming cut 6 bases from V and 8 bases from J; bases unmatched to any gene: 10. CDR1 MNHNS and CDR2 SASEGT come from the germline V gene. This CDR3 is 15 amino acids long. 60 Vbeta and 13 Jbeta primers were used in PCR. Using immunoSEQ multiplex PCR, the repertoire was profiled, and TCRdb retains in-frame clones only, with some absent. The top ten clones hold 7.8% of a sample with 90,000 to 120,000 clones, less than 80% of them seen once. This chain uses TRBV6-1 with TRBJ2-1; 10 bases map to TRBD1. This TCR derives from a man aged 25 to 40 in good health and CMV-seronegative. Sequencing was performed on PBMCs. DNA for the CDR3: TGTGCCAGCAGGCAGACAGGGGGCGAATCGTATGAGCAGTTCTTC. It is translated as CASRQTGGESYEQFF.